Listed here are 10 T cell receptor beta chains from one sample, sequenced in a study of CD8 T cells in Susac syndrome. It was with random hexamers that about 0.45 to 1 ug RNA was reverse transcribed. MiXCR was run by TCRdb on the immunoSEQ multiplex PCR reads, yielding one entry per CDR3 protein. The repertoire consists of under 90,000 distinct CDR3 sequences, with about 93% occurring once and the leading ten covering around 0.57%. The sample consisted of CD4+ T cells from PBMCs. The receptors shown here come from a human donor with Susac syndrome.

This chain uses TRBV5-6 with TRBJ2-2; 8 bases are a match to TRBD1. Germline V gives CDR1 SGHDT, CDR2 YYEEEE. The CDR3 spans 16 residues. V lost 0 bases and J lost 5; bases outside the gene matches: 6. The CDR3 region has the DNA TGTGCCAGCAGCTTGGCCAGGGGGCTCGGGACCGGGGAGCTGTTTTTT. Protein product: CASSLARGLGTGELFF. The variable domain in full, completed from reference TRBV5-6 and TRBJ2-2, reads DAGVTQSPTHLIKTRGQQVTLRCSPKSGHDTVSWYQQALGQGPQFIFQYYEEEERQRGNFPDRFSGHQFPNYSSELNVNALLLGDSALYLCASSLARGLGTGELFFGEGSRLTVL.

This clonotype was counted a few times. The CDR3 nucleotides read TGTGCCAGCAGTTGGGACAGTGGGCCCGGGGCCAACGTCCTGACTTTC. As protein: CASSWDSGPGANVLTF. V usage is TRBV6-5 and J usage is TRBJ2-6, with 7 bases matching TRBD1. Per the germline V gene, CDR1 is MNHEY and CDR2 is SVGAGI. Unmatched junction bases numbered 7, after V lost 4 bases and J lost 4 bases. CDR3 length: 16 residues.

The chain joins TRBV12-3 or TRBV12-4 to TRBJ2-3, with 7 bases matching TRBD2. V dropped 8 bases and J dropped 1; count of bases not matched to a gene: 6. This CDR3 is 14 amino acids long. CDR3 DNA: TGTGCCAGCGGTGCGGGGGTAGGCACAGATACGCAGTATTTT. Encoded protein: CASGAGVGTDTQYF.

V and J are TRBV30 and TRBJ2-1; a possible D gene is TRBD2 (6 bases). Per the germline V gene, CDR1 is GTSNPN and CDR2 is SVGIG (reference sequence). V shed 3 bases and J shed 0 bases, with 15 bases lying between them. CDR3 length equals 16 residues. The CDR3 DNA is TGTGCCTGGAGGAAACCTAGCGCGAGCTCCTACAATGAGCAGTTCTTC. Translating it yields CAWRKPSASSYNEQFF.

This chain connects TRBV25-1 to TRBJ1-1; 7 positions agree with TRBD1. This CDR3 spans 18 amino acids. V trimming: 5 bases; J trimming: 0 bases; junction bases outside the gene matches: 15. CDR1 and CDR2 (germline): MGHDK, SYGVNS. The CDR3 DNA reads as TGTGCCAGCAGTCCTTCTACAGGGGACAGACCTATGAACACTGAAGCTTTCTTT. Its protein product is CASSPSTGDRPMNTEAFF.

In this sample, this clonotype turned up a few times. V and J are TRBV19 and TRBJ1-1; TRBD1 agrees at 8 bases. The germline gives CDR1 LNHDA, CDR2 SQIVND (reference sequence). The CDR3 is 13 residues long. V dropped 5 bases and J dropped 5; count of bases not matched to a gene: 4. The CDR3 DNA sequence: TGTGCCAGTAGTTTTGACAGGGGAACTGAAGCTTTCTTT. Protein: CASSFDRGTEAFF.

The J gene is TRBJ2-2, the V gene TRBV20-1; D ambiguous. The CDR3 spans 12 residues. Looked up from germline, CDR1 is DFQATT and CDR2 is SNEGSKA (reference sequence). Trimming left V 6 bases short and J 1 base short, with 6 bases between. This chain's CDR3 is CSARLNTGELFF. In DNA, the CDR3 is TGCAGTGCGAGACTGAACACCGGGGAGCTGTTTTTT.

The genes are TRBV7-2 and TRBJ2-1, with unresolved D. CDR3 length equals 16 residues. With 5 bases removed from V and 3 bases from J, the gap between germline ends came to 17 bases. CDR1 is SGHTA and CDR2 is FQGNSA in the germline V gene. The CDR3 DNA reads as TGTGCCAGCAGCATCCCCTACTCCCGCTTCTACAATGAGCAGTTCTTC. This gives the protein CASSIPYSRFYNEQFF.

The chain links TRBV27 to TRBJ1-5; 7 bases are shared with TRBD1. V trimming: 5 bases; J trimming: 9 bases; junction bases outside the gene matches: 13. CDR3 length equals 15 residues. Per the germline V gene, CDR1 is MNHEY and CDR2 is SMNVEV (reference sequence). CDR3 nucleotides: TGTGCCAGCAGTACGCGTACAGGGGTTTCACGGCCCCAGCATTTT. Translated, it gives CASSTRTGVSRPQHF.

The gene calls are TRBV27 and TRBJ2-1, with 10 positions matching TRBD2. The CDR3 totals 14 residues. Germline CDR1 MNHEY, CDR2 SMNVEV (reference sequence). Trimming removed 7 bases from V and 10 bases from J; junction bases left unmatched: 10. CDR3 coding DNA: TGTGCCAGCATGAGGACTAGCGGTCTGGGGGAGCAGTTCTTC. This sequence encodes CASMRTSGLGEQFF.